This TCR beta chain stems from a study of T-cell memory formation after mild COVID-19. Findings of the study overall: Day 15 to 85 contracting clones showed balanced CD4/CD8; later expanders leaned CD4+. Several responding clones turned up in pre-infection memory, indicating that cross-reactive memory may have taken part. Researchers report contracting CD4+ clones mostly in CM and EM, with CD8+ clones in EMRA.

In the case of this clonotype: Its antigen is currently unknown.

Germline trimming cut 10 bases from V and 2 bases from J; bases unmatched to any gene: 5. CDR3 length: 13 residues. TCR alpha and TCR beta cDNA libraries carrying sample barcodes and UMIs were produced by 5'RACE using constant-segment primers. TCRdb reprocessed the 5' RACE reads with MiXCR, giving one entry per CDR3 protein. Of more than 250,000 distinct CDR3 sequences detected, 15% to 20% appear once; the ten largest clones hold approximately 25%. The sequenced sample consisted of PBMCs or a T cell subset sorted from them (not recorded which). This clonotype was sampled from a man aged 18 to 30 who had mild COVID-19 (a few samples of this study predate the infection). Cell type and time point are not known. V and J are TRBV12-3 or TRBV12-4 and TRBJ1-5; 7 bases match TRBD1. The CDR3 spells CATRGQGNQPQHF. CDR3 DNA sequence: TGTGCCACCCGTGGACAGGGCAATCAGCCCCAGCATTTT.